This paragraph reports one T cell receptor (beta chain). These data come from a study of CD8 T cells in Susac syndrome. Roughly 0.45 to 1 ug RNA was reverse transcribed with random hexamers. It was immunoSEQ multiplex PCR that amplified TCR beta CDR3 across 54 Vbeta and 13 Jbeta. TCRdb re-analysed the immunoSEQ multiplex PCR reads in MiXCR, keeping a single row per CDR3 protein. Among 250,000 to 300,000 distinct CDR3 sequences listed, roughly 81% were seen once. Source material: CD8+ T cells from PBMCs. This TCR was sampled from a human donor with multiple sclerosis.

CDR3 region: CASSRRNTIYF. In DNA form, the CDR3 reads TGTGCCAGCAGTCGTCGAAACACCATATATTTT. The chain combines TRBV28 with TRBJ1-3, with D unresolved. This CDR3 is 11 amino acids long. In germline, CDR1 is MDHEN, CDR2 SYDVKM. V was trimmed by 5 bases and J by 5 bases, leaving 4 bases between them. Supplemented by reference TRBV28 and TRBJ1-3, the full variable domain reads DVKVTQSSRYLVKRTGEKVFLECVQDMDHENMFWYRQDPGLGLRLIYFSYDVKMKEKGDIPEGYSVSREKKERFSLILESASTNQTSMYLCASSRRNTIYFGEGSWLTVV.